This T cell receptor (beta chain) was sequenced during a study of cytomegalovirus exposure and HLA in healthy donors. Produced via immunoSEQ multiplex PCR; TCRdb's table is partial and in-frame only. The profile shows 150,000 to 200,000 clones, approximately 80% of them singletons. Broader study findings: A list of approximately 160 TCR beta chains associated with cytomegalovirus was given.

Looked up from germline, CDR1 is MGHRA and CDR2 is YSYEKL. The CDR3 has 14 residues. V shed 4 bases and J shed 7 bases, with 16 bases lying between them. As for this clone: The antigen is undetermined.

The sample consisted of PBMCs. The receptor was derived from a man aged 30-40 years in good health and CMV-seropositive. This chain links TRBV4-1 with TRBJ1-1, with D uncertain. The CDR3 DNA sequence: TGCGCCAGCAGCCGGGCCACCGGGGAATTTGAAGCTTTCTTT. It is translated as CASSRATGEFEAFF.